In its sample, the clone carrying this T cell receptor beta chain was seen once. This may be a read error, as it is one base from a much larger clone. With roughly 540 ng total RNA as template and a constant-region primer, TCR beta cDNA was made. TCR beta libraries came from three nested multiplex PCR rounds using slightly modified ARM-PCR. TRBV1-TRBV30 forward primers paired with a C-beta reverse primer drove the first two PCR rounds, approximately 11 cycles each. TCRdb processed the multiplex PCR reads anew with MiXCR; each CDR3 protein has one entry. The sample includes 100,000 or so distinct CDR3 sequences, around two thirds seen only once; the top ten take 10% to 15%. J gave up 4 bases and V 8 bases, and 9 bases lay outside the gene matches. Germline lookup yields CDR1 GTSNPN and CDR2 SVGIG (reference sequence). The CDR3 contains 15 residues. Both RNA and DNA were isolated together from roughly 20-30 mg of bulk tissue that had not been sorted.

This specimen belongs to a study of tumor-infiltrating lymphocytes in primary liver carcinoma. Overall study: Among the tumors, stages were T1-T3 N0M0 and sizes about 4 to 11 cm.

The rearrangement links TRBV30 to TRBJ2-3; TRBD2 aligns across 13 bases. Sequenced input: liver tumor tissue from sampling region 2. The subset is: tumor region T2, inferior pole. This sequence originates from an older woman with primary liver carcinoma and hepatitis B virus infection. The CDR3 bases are TGTGCCAGATCACTGGGACTAGCGGGACCAGATACGCAGTATTTT. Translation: CARSLGLAGPDTQYF.